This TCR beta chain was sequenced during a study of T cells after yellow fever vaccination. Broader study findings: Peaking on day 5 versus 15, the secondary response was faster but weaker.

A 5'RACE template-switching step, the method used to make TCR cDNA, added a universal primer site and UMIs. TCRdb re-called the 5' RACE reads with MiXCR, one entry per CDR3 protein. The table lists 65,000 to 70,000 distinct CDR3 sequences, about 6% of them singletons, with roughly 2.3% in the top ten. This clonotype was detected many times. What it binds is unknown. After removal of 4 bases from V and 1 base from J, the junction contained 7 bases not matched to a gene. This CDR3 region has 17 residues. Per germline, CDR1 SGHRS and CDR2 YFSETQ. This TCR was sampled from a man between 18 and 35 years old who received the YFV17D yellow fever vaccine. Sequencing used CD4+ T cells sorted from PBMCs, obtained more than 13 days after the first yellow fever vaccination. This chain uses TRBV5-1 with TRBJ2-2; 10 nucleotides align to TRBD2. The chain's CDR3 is CASSQEGLAMNTGELFF. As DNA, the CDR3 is TGCGCCAGCAGCCAAGAGGGACTAGCGATGAACACCGGGGAGCTGTTTTTT.